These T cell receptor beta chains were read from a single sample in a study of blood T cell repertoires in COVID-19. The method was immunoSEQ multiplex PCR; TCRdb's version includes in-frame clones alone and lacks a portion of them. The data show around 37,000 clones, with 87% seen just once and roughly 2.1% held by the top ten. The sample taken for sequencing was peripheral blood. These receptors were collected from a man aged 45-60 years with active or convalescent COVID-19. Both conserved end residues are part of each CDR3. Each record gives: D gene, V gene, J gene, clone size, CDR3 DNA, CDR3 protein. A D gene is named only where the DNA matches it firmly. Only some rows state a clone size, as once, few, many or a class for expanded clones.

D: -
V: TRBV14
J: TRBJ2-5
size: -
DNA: TGTGCCAGCAGCCAGCCCCCGGCGGGGTACGGGTACCAAGAGACCCAGTACTTC
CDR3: CASSQPPAGYGYQETQYF

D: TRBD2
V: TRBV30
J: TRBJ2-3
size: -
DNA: TGTGCCTGGAGTGCCTCTAGCGGCAGCACAGATACGCAGTATTTT
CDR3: CAWSASSGSTDTQYF

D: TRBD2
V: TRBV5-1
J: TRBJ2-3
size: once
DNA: TGCGCCAGCAGCTTATGGGGGGGTAGCACAGATACGCAGTATTTT
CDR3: CASSLWGGSTDTQYF

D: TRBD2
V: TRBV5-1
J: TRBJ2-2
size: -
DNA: TGCGCCAGCAGCTTGCTAGCGGGAGGGCCCGGGGAGCTGTTTTTT
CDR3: CASSLLAGGPGELFF

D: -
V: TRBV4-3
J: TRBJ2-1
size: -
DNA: TGCGCCAGCAGCCAAGTGGAACGGGGGAACAATGAGCAGTTCTTC
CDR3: CASSQVERGNNEQFF

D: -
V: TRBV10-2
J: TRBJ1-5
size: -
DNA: TGCGCCAGCAGGGAAACAGGTCCGGGCAATCAGCCCCAGCATTTT
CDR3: CASRETGPGNQPQHF

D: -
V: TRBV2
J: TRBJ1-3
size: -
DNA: TGTGCCAGCAGCTACCAAAGCTCTGGAAACACCATATATTTT
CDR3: CASSYQSSGNTIYF

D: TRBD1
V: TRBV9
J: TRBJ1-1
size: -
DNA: TGTGCCAGCAGCGTAATCCAGGGGGGTTTCGTTGAAGCTTTCTTT
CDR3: CASSVIQGGFVEAFF

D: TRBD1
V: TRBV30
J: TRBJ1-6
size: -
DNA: TGTGCCTGGGGACAGGGAACAAATTCACCCCTCCACTTT
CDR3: CAWGQGTNSPLHF

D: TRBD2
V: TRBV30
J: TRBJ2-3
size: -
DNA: TGTGCCTGGAGTGGAGTAGCGGGAACAGATACGCAGTATTTT
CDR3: CAWSGVAGTDTQYF

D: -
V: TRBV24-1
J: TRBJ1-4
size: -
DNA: TGTGCCACCAGTGATCCCCGGGGGGGTGGTGGTGAAAAACTGTTTTTT
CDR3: CATSDPRGGGGEKLFF

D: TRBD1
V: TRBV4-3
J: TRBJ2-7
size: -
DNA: TGCGCCAGCAGCATCGACAGGGGGCCAAGCTACGAGCAGTACTTC
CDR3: CASSIDRGPSYEQYF

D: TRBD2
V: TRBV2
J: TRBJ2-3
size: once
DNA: TGTGCCAGCAGTCGACTAGCGGGAGGCTCAGATACGCAGTATTTT
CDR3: CASSRLAGGSDTQYF

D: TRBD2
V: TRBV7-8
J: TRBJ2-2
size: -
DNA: TGTGCCAGCAGCTCCCTAGCGGGTTCGAACACCGGGGAGCTGTTTTTT
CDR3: CASSSLAGSNTGELFF

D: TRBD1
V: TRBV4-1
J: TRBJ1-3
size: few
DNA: TGCGCCAGCAGCCAAGGGACAGGGGGTTATGGAAACACCATATATTTT
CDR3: CASSQGTGGYGNTIYF

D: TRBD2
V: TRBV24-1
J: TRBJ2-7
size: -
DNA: TGTGCCACCAGTGATTTGGGGACTAGCGGATTACACGAGCAGTACTTC
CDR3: CATSDLGTSGLHEQYF

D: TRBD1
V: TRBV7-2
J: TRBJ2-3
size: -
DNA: TGTGCCAGCAGCTATCGACAGGGGCGTTCGGCAGATACGCAGTATTTT
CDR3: CASSYRQGRSADTQYF

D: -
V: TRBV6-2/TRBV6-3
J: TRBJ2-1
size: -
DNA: TGTGCCAGCAGTTACGAGGGTGAGCAGTTCTTC
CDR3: CASSYEGEQFF

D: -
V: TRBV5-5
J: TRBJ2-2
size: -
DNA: TGTGCCAGCAGCTTTGGAGCGGCCACCGGGGAGCTGTTTTTT
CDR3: CASSFGAATGELFF

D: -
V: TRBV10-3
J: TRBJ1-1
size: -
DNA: TGTGCCATCAGCCCTGACAGCTTAGGAGAAGCTTTCTTT
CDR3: CAISPDSLGEAFF

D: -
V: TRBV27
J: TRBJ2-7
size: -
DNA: TGTGCCAGCAGTTTATGGGTCGCCAGGCCTTCCTACGAGCAGTACTTC
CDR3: CASSLWVARPSYEQYF

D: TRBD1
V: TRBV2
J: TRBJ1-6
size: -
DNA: TGTGCCAGCAGTGAAACAGGGGATTCACCCCTCCACTTT
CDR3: CASSETGDSPLHF

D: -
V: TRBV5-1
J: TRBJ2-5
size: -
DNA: TGCGCCAGCAGCTTGGCGGGGCCCCTTACACAGGGTGTGCACAACGAGACCCAGTACTTC
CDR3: CASSLAGPLTQGVHNETQYF

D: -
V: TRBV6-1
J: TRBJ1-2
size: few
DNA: TGTGCCAGCAGTGAAGGCGGGTGGGAGGGGTATGGCTACACCTTC
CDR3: CASSEGGWEGYGYTF

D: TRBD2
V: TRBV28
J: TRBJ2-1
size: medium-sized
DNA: TGTGCCAGCAGTTTTATAGCGGGAGGGTACAATGAGCAGTTCTTC
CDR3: CASSFIAGGYNEQFF

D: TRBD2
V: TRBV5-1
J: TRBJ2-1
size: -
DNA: TGCGCCAGCAGCTCTAGCGGGGTCTCCTACAATGAGCAGTTCTTC
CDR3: CASSSSGVSYNEQFF

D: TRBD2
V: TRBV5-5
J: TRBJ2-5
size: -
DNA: TGTGCCAGCAGCTTGGCCGGCGGGAGGGCCTACGAGACCCAGTACTTC
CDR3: CASSLAGGRAYETQYF

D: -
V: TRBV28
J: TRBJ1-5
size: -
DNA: TGTGCCAGCAGTTTCGCGGGGCTGAATCAGCCCCAGCATTTT
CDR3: CASSFAGLNQPQHF

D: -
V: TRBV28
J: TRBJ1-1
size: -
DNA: TGTGCCAGCAGTTTGGGGAGGGGCCCTGAAGCTTTCTTT
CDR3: CASSLGRGPEAFF

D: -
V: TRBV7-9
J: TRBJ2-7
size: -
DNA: TGTGCCAGCAGCTTGGACTTCCTCTCCTACGAGCAGTACTTC
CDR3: CASSLDFLSYEQYF

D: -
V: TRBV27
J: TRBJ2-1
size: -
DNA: TGTGCCAGCAGTGAGACTAATGAGCAGTTCTTC
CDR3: CASSETNEQFF

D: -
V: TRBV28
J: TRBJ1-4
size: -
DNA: TGTGCCAGCACCTCCATAGGGGCCTCCCGAGAAAAACTGTTTTTT
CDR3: CASTSIGASREKLFF

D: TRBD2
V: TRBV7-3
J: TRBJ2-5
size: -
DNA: TGTGCCAGCAGCTTAGGGCTAGCGGGACGTGGGCGCACTCTAGAGACCCAGTACTTC
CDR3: CASSLGLAGRGRTLETQYF

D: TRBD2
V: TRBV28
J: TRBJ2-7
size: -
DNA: TGTGCCAGCAGCCTCGGGCTAGCGGGGCAGTACTTC
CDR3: CASSLGLAGQYF

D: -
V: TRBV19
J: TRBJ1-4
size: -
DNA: TGTGCCAGTAGTATAGCCGGGATTAATGAAAAACTGTTTTTT
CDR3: CASSIAGINEKLFF

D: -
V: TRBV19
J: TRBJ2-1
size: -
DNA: TGTGCCAGTTCGGACAGAAACAATGAGCAGTTCTTC
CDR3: CASSDRNNEQFF

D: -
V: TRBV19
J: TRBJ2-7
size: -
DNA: TGTGCCAGTAGTATAGAAGGGGGTCGCGAGCAGTACTTC
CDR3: CASSIEGGREQYF

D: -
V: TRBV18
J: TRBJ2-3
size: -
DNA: TGTGCCAGCTCACTCCCTATCCTCACAGATACGCAGTATTTT
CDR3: CASSLPILTDTQYF

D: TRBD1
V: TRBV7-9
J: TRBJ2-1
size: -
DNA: TGTGCCAGCACCGGACAGGGCAATAGCGGATCCTCCTACAATGAGCAGTTCTTC
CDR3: CASTGQGNSGSSYNEQFF

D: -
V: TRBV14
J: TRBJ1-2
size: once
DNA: TGTGCCAGCAGCAAAGACAGGATGGGTGGCTACACCTTC
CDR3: CASSKDRMGGYTF

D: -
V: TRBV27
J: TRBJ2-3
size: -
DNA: TGTGCCAGCAGTTTGTGGAGAGGGAAGACAGATACGCAGTATTTT
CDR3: CASSLWRGKTDTQYF

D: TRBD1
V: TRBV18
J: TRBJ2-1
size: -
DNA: TGTGCCAGCTCACCACCGCGTCAGGGGGCCTACAATGAGCAGTTCTTC
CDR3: CASSPPRQGAYNEQFF

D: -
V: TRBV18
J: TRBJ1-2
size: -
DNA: TGTGCCAGCTCATTTTACGACAGCTACTATGGCTACACCTTC
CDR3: CASSFYDSYYGYTF

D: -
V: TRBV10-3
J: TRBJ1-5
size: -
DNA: TGTGCCACCAACTCGGGAATGCATCAGCCCCAGCATTTT
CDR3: CATNSGMHQPQHF

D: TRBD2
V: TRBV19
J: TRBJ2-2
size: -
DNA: TGTGCCAGTAGTATACCGACTAGCGGACCGACCGGGGAGCTGTTTTTT
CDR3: CASSIPTSGPTGELFF

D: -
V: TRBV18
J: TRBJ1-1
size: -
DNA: TGTGCCAGCTTGGGGGGGGGCATGAACACTGAAGCTTTCTTT
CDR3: CASLGGGMNTEAFF

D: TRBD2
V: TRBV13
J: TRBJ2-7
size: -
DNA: TGTGCCAGCAGCCACGAGTCGGGGGGTGGGAGCTACGAGCAGTACTTC
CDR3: CASSHESGGGSYEQYF

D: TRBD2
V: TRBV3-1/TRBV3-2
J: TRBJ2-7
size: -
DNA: TGTGCCAGCAGCCAAGATAGGAGAACCAGGGAGGGCGAGCAGTACTTC
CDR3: CASSQDRRTREGEQYF

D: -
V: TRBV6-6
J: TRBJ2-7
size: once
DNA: TGTGCCAGCAGAGTAGGACACCTCTCCTACGAGCAGTACTTC
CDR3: CASRVGHLSYEQYF

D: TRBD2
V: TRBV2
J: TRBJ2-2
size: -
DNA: TGTGCCAGCAGTGACGTATGGGGAGGGACCGGGGAGCTGTTTTTT
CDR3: CASSDVWGGTGELFF

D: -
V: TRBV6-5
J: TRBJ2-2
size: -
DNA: TGTGCCAGCAGTTACGCCCACAGGGTCACCGGGGAGCTGTTTTTT
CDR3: CASSYAHRVTGELFF